A selection of T cell receptor beta chains follows, all from one sample in a study of blood T cells in healthy people across ages. MiXCR was run by TCRdb on the 5' RACE reads, yielding one entry per CDR3 protein. The sample shows fewer than 1 million distinct CDR3 sequences, roughly 44% of them seen only once. Sequencing was performed on blood. These TCRs come from a man aged 55 to 70 in good health. Both conserved end residues are part of each CDR3.

J gene,V gene,CDR3 protein
TRBJ1-2,TRBV4-3,CASSPYYGGDGYTF
TRBJ2-7,TRBV21-1,CPAAHHGINYEQYF
TRBJ2-2,TRBV12-3/TRBV12-4,CASRDNRGLNTGELFF
TRBJ2-5,TRBV10-3,CAISSRSETQYF
TRBJ2-3,TRBV6-5,CASSRTRGETDTQYF
TRBJ2-5,TRBV4-1,CASSQDPVAGGQETQYF
TRBJ2-3,TRBV12-3/TRBV12-4,CASKTSGITDTQYF
TRBJ1-5,TRBV20-1,CSARDRAYSNQPQHF
TRBJ2-1,TRBV7-9,CASSLRTSSSNEQFF
TRBJ2-4,TRBV5-5,CASSNEGRSLSKNIQYF
TRBJ2-6,TRBV5-1,CASSPESRANVLTF
TRBJ2-1,TRBV7-9,CASSYGLAETNEQFF
TRBJ1-1,TRBV5-4,CASSLANQAAFF
TRBJ2-7,TRBV11-2,CASSPRGGTYEQYF
TRBJ2-5,TRBV20-1,CSAELGAYQETQYF
TRBJ1-2,TRBV28,CASSPPSYGYTF
TRBJ1-2,TRBV27,CASSTGVYGYTF
TRBJ1-5,TRBV11-2,CASSLLKAPGNQPQHF
TRBJ1-6,TRBV25-1,CASSELESSPLHF
TRBJ2-1,TRBV28,CASRGLVGVHEQFF
NA,TRBV6-2/TRBV6-3,CASNEIGLQSSYEQYF
TRBJ2-1,TRBV11-3,CASSLDGERQFF
TRBJ2-7,TRBV6-5,CATEPGQGRYEQYF
TRBJ2-5,TRBV5-1,CASSSGSTQETQYF
TRBJ2-7,TRBV6-2/TRBV6-3,CASSPGTGGATNEQYF
TRBJ2-7,TRBV5-1,CASSLGRTGIYYEQYF
TRBJ2-1,TRBV7-2,CASSLGQGNFNEQFF
TRBJ2-1,TRBV20-1,CSAREWAYNEQFF
TRBJ1-1,TRBV7-6,CASSTNRATEAFF
TRBJ2-5,TRBV29-1,CSGTRAEETQYF
TRBJ2-5,TRBV7-2,CASSTDRGRETQYF
TRBJ2-7,TRBV5-1,CASSGGIDLVLDEQYF
TRBJ1-2,TRBV12-3/TRBV12-4,CASRKDHEETRYGYTF
TRBJ2-1,TRBV7-6,CASSLQAGQGAWEQFF
TRBJ1-6,TRBV6-2/TRBV6-3,CASTFTGSPLHF
TRBJ1-2,TRBV4-3,CASSQKMAGLNYGYTF
TRBJ2-1,TRBV6-4,CASSVLAGVEQFF
TRBJ1-1,TRBV2,CASIGGRTEAFF